Presented here are 14 T cell receptor beta chains from one specimen sequenced in a study of cytomegalovirus exposure and HLA in healthy donors. The PCR was carried out with 60 Vbeta primers and 13 Jbeta primers. Assay: immunoSEQ multiplex PCR; the TCRdb copy retains only in-frame clones and omits some. Among tens of thousands of clones, about three quarters were seen once, and the ten largest hold approximately 2.4%. Sequencing was carried out using PBMCs. The receptors come from a female donor in good health and CMV-seronegative.

This rearrangement joins TRBV10-3 to TRBJ2-7; 9 nucleotides line up with TRBD1. Per the germline V gene, CDR1 is ENHRY and CDR2 is SYGVKD. The CDR3 contains 14 residues. V dropped 3 bases and J dropped 4; count of bases not matched to a gene: 4. CDR3 DNA sequence: TGTGCCATCAGTGACTCACAGGGGGCGTACGAGCAGTACTTC. Translating gives CAISDSQGAYEQYF.

The genes are TRBV6-5 and TRBJ2-1; D is undetermined. V lost 5 bases and J lost 5, with 13 bases in between. From germline, CDR1 is MNHEY and CDR2 SVGAGI. This CDR3 is built from 14 residues. CDR3 coding DNA: TGTGCCAGCAGTAAAAGCAACCCCCACAATGAGCAGTTCTTC. The encoded protein is CASSKSNPHNEQFF.

The chain employs TRBV18 and TRBJ2-7, with 11 positions matching TRBD2. The germline CDR1 and CDR2 sequences are KGHSH and LQKENI. J gave up 4 bases and V 10 bases, and 6 bases lay outside the gene matches. CDR3 length equals 13 residues. Here the CDR3 DNA reads TGTGCCACCAAGACTAGCGGGGAATACGAGCAGTACTTC. Translating it yields CATKTSGEYEQYF.

The chain is built from TRBV28 and TRBJ2-7; no definite D call. In germline, CDR1 is MDHEN, CDR2 SYDVKM. This CDR3 region has 12 residues. Trimming pared 2 bases from V and 5 bases from J, leaving 7 bases between. CDR3 bases: TGTGCCAGCAGTTTACGGTCGGACGAGCAGTACTTC. Its protein product is CASSLRSDEQYF.

J is TRBJ1-4 and V is TRBV4-1; no firm D call. CDR1 and CDR2 from the germline V gene are MGHRA and YSYEKL. V shed 0 bases and J shed 8 bases, with 16 bases lying between them. The CDR3 consists of 16 residues. The CDR3 bases are TGCGCCAGCAGCCAAGAATTCGGAGCCGCGGGAGAAAAACTGTTTTTT. It specifies CASSQEFGAAGEKLFF.

The chain employs TRBV10-3 and TRBJ2-3, with a possible D match to TRBD2 (6 bases). This CDR3 is 14 amino acids long. Trimming took off 4 bases at V and 3 bases at J, with 11 bases between the two ends. Germline V gene data show CDR1 as ENHRY and CDR2 as SYGVKD. In nucleotides, the CDR3 is TGTGCCATCAGTGGGACGACTAGGACAGATACGCAGTATTTT. This codes for CAISGTTRTDTQYF.

The V gene is TRBV29-1, the J gene TRBJ1-1, with D uncertain. Trimming left V 2 bases short and J 4 bases short, with 11 bases between. The CDR3 extends over 13 amino acids. CDR1 SQVTM and CDR2 ANQGSEA come from the germline V gene. CDR3 DNA sequence: TGCAGCGTTGAAAGGCAGGCAAGCACTGAAGCTTTCTTT. Amino acids: CSVERQASTEAFF.

The rearrangement links TRBV27 to TRBJ2-3, with 7 bases identical to TRBD2. Germline CDR1 is MNHEY and CDR2 is SMNVEV (reference sequence). The J segment lost 2 bases and the V segment lost 10 bases, leaving 12 bases of the junction unmatched. The CDR3 loop spans 15 amino acids. CDR3 sequence: CATMATGLPTDTQYF. As DNA, the CDR3 is TGTGCCACCATGGCGACGGGACTACCCACAGATACGCAGTATTTT.

This clone came up a few times. This sequence joins TRBV27 and TRBJ1-1; unclear D gene. The CDR3 has 16 amino acids. CDR1 and CDR2 (germline): MNHEY, SMNVEV (reference sequence). Trimming removed 4 bases at V and 0 bases at J, with 15 bases between. In nucleotides, the CDR3 is TGTGCCAGCAGTTCGCAGCTACCCGGGGTGAACACTGAAGCTTTCTTT. Translating it yields CASSSQLPGVNTEAFF.

This chain joins TRBV7-2 and TRBJ2-7; TRBD1 matches 9 bases. CDR1 and CDR2 (germline): SGHTA, FQGNSA. The CDR3 is 15 amino acids. The V segment lost 1 base and the J segment 3 bases; nucleotides outside the gene matches: 4. The CDR3 sequence is CASSLGGTGNYEQYF. In DNA, the CDR3 is TGTGCCAGCAGCTTAGGTGGGACAGGGAACTACGAGCAGTACTTC.

This chain uses TRBV10-1 with TRBJ1-5; TRBD1 matches 7 bases. Germline V lookup: CDR1 WNHNN, CDR2 SYGVQD (reference sequence). V lost 7 bases and J lost 5; bases outside the gene matches: 14. There are 16 residues in the CDR3. In DNA form, the CDR3 reads TGCGCCAGCAATTTAAGACAGGGTAGGTCGTATCAGCCCCAGCATTTT. Its protein product is CASNLRQGRSYQPQHF.

V gene TRBV6-5 combines with J gene TRBJ2-5; D uncertain. The CDR3 extends over 11 amino acids. The V end was cut by 6 bases, the J end by 5 bases, with 7 bases between. Germline values: CDR1 MNHEY, CDR2 SVGAGI. The CDR3 loop reads CASSPGETQYF. CDR3 DNA sequence: TGTGCCAGCAGCCCCGGTGAGACCCAGTACTTC.

The chain joins TRBV18 to TRBJ1-5, with D tentatively TRBD1 (6 bases). The CDR3 spans 15 residues. Germline assignment: CDR1 KGHSH and CDR2 LQKENI. The V end was cut by 0 bases, the J end by 3 bases, with 9 bases between. CDR3 protein: CASSPPGAYNQPQHF. DNA of the CDR3: TGTGCCAGCTCACCACCGGGGGCCTACAATCAGCCCCAGCATTTT. Drawing the rest from reference TRBV18 and TRBJ1-5, the complete variable domain is NAGVMQNPRHLVRRRGQEARLRCSPMKGHSHVYWYRQLPEEGLKFMVYLQKENIIDESGMPKERFSAEFPKEGPSILRIQQVVRGDSAAYFCASSPPGAYNQPQHFGDGTRLSIL.

This chain joins TRBV7-7 and TRBJ2-5, with D possibly being TRBD2 (6 bases). The V and J ends lost 3 bases and 3 bases respectively, with 11 bases between them. Germline loops: CDR1 SSHAT, CDR2 FNYEAQ (reference sequence). CDR3 length: 14 amino acids. The CDR3 nucleotides read TGTGCCAGCAGCTTCCGACTAGTTGAAGAGACCCAGTACTTC. This sequence encodes CASSFRLVEETQYF.